The 14 T cell receptor beta chains reported below all come from one sample, sequenced in a study of blood T cell repertoires in COVID-19. Sequenced by immunoSEQ multiplex PCR; TCRdb stores in-frame clones only, minus some. The sample shows about 320,000 clones, roughly 89% of them seen only once. Material: PBMCs or T cells enriched from blood (not recorded which). Receptors were obtained from a woman younger than 30 who had recovered from COVID-19.

The V and J genes are TRBV7-2 and TRBJ2-7; 8 bases agree with TRBD2. Germline CDR1 reads SGHTA; CDR2 reads FQGNSA. CDR3 size: 17 residues. V was pared by 6 bases and J by 4 bases, with 17 bases of the junction left unmatched. The CDR3 loop is CASSSTLSGSGNYEQYF. The CDR3 DNA sequence: TGTGCCAGCAGTTCCACTCTTTCCGGTAGCGGGAATTACGAGCAGTACTTC.

This clone was recorded once. The rearrangement joins TRBV7-6 to TRBJ2-1, with TRBD1 matching 9 bases. Germline CDR1 is SGHVS and CDR2 is FNYEAQ. V was pared by 5 bases and J by 4 bases, with 9 bases of the junction left unmatched. The CDR3 spans 16 residues. The CDR3 spells CASSQIPGQGYNEQFF. In nucleotides, the CDR3 is TGTGCCAGCAGCCAGATACCGGGACAGGGATACAATGAGCAGTTCTTC. Together with reference TRBV7-6 and TRBJ2-1, the CDR3 gives the full variable domain: GAGVSQSPRYKVTKRGQDVALRCDPISGHVSLYWYRQALGQGPEFLTYFNYEAQQDKSGLPNDRFSAERPEGSISTLTIQRTEQRDSAMYRCASSQIPGQGYNEQFFGPGTRLTVL.

The chain employs TRBV9 and TRBJ1-4; 9 bases line up with TRBD1. The junction had 1 base not matched to a gene; V was cut back by 2 bases and J by 5 bases. The CDR3 has 14 residues. Germline V lookup: CDR1 SGDLS, CDR2 YYNGEE. CDR3 sequence: CASSVGQGNEKLFF. The CDR3 nucleotides are TGTGCCAGCAGCGTCGGACAGGGGAATGAAAAACTGTTTTTT.

The chain combines TRBV30 with TRBJ2-7, with D maybe TRBD2 (5 bases). The V gene lost 0 bases and the J gene lost 1 base, with 7 bases spanning the gap. The CDR3 has 13 amino acids. CDR1 GTSNPN and CDR2 SVGIG come from the germline V gene (reference sequence). CDR3 DNA sequence: TGTGCCTGGAGTGTACTAGGATCCTACGAGCAGTACTTC. The encoded protein is CAWSVLGSYEQYF. The variable domain in full, completed from reference TRBV30 and TRBJ2-7, reads SQTIHQWPATLVQPVGSPLSLECTVEGTSNPNLYWYRQAAGRGLQLLFYSVGIGQISSEVPQNLSASRPQDRQFILSSKKLLLSDSGFYLCAWSVLGSYEQYFGPGTRLTVT.

V gene TRBV5-1 combines with J gene TRBJ1-5; D possibly corresponds to TRBD1 (5 bases). V shed 2 bases and J shed 8 bases, with 17 bases lying between them. Germline CDR1 SGHRS, CDR2 YFSETQ. The CDR3 spans 15 residues. The CDR3 region is CASSLRGTGAEPQHF. The CDR3 coding sequence is TGCGCCAGCAGCTTAAGGGGAACCGGTGCTGAGCCCCAGCATTTT.

The chain carries TRBV4-1 and TRBJ2-7; D gene unclear. The CDR3 has 15 amino acids. Trimming shortened V by 0 bases and J by 0 bases, and 9 bases separated the two germline ends. Germline-derived CDR1 and CDR2 are MGHRA and YSYEKL. CDR3 coding DNA: TGCGCCAGCAGCCAAGATTTTAGCCCCTCCTACGAGCAGTACTTC. Translating it yields CASSQDFSPSYEQYF.

The chain uses TRBV3-1 (or the pseudogene TRBV3-2) and TRBJ1-1; 9 bases fit TRBD1. CDR3 length: 15 residues. V was clipped by 4 bases and J by 10 bases; unmatched bases: 13. Germline loops: CDR1 LGHDT, CDR2 YNNKEL (reference sequence). The CDR3 sequence: CASSPSRTGAARAFF. In DNA, the CDR3 is TGTGCCAGCAGCCCTTCCCGGACAGGGGCCGCAAGAGCTTTCTTT.

This chain uses TRBV7-2 with TRBJ2-7; 7 bases map to TRBD2. The CDR3 contains 15 residues. Germline CDR1 and CDR2: SGHTA and FQGNSA. V was clipped by 2 bases and J by 2 bases; unmatched bases: 6. The CDR3 bases are TGTGCCAGCAGCTTATCCGGGGGGTCCACCTACGAGCAGTACTTC. This codes for CASSLSGGSTYEQYF.

The gene calls are TRBV9 and TRBJ1-2; 9 bases agree with TRBD1. In germline, CDR1 is SGDLS, CDR2 YYNGEE. V trimming: 3 bases; J trimming: 4 bases; junction bases outside the gene matches: 7. The CDR3 totals 15 residues. CDR3 sequence (DNA): TGTGCCAGCAGCGCTAGACAGGGGGAAGGCTATGGCTACACCTTC. This sequence encodes CASSARQGEGYGYTF. Based on the CDR3 plus reference TRBV9 and TRBJ1-2, the full variable domain is DSGVTQTPKHLITATGQRVTLRCSPRSGDLSVYWYQQSLDQGLQFLIQYYNGEERAKGNILERFSAQQFPDLHSELNLSSLELGDSALYFCASSARQGEGYGYTFGSGTRLTVV.

The chain recombines TRBV25-1 with TRBJ2-7; 7 bases match TRBD1. There are 13 residues in the CDR3. Germline V gene data show CDR1 as MGHDK and CDR2 as SYGVNS. The J segment lost 0 bases and the V segment lost 6 bases, leaving 2 bases of the junction unmatched. The CDR3 here is CASSRDSSYEQYF. CDR3 coding DNA: TGTGCCAGCAGCCGGGACAGCTCCTACGAGCAGTACTTC.

This chain connects TRBV10-3 to TRBJ1-3; 8 bases line up with TRBD1. The V segment lost 7 bases and the J segment 4 bases; nucleotides outside the gene matches: 6. Germline V gene sequence: CDR1 ENHRY, CDR2 SYGVKD. The CDR3 is 14 residues long. The CDR3 nucleotides read TGTGCCATCAATTCCAGGGGGCGAGGAAACACCATATATTTT. Translating gives CAINSRGRGNTIYF.

This rearrangement joins TRBV18 to TRBJ1-6; 7 bases fit TRBD1. The CDR3 spans 14 residues. V lost 3 bases to trimming and J lost 8 bases; unmatched junction nucleotides: 4. Germline V gene data show CDR1 as KGHSH and CDR2 as LQKENI. The DNA of the CDR3 is TGTGCCAGCTCACCGTGGGACAGCTATTCACCCCTCCACTTT. Translation: CASSPWDSYSPLHF.

The count of this clone is one. The CDR3 sequence: CATYTVDRVNEKLFF. CDR3 DNA: TGTGCCACCTACACCGTGGACAGGGTAAATGAAAAACTGTTTTTT. The chain carries TRBV28 and TRBJ1-4, with TRBD1 matching over 8 bases. The CDR3 is 15 residues long. V was clipped by 10 bases and J by 5 bases; unmatched bases: 12. The germline gives CDR1 MDHEN, CDR2 SYDVKM.

This rearrangement joins TRBV6-5 to TRBJ2-5, with D possibly TRBD1 on 5 matching bases. Trimming removed 0 bases from V and 1 base from J, with 12 bases in between. CDR3 size: 16 residues. Looked up from germline, CDR1 is MNHEY and CDR2 is SVGAGI. CDR3 DNA sequence: TGTGCCAGCAGTTACTCGGGGCCAAATTTCCAAGAGACCCAGTACTTC. Translation: CASSYSGPNFQETQYF.